This T cell receptor (beta chain) was sequenced for a study of T-cell reconstitution after alpha-beta-depleted transplantation in children. General study results and limits: The origin of alpha-beta T cells about two months after transplant was reportedly several hundred expanded graft clones. T-cell counts and diversity were attributed mostly to newly produced T cells one year after transplant. Some patients owed their high day-60 TCRbeta diversity to surviving recipient T cells and thymic progenitors.

For this clonotype: The target antigen is unknown.

V lost 7 bases and J lost 5; bases outside the gene matches: 6. CDR1 and CDR2 (germline): ENHRY, SYGVKD. The CDR3 is 14 residues long. Unique molecular identifiers were used to barcode this TCRbeta library. TCRdb redid the calling of the PCR reads with MiXCR, one entry per CDR3 protein. This table has about 250,000 distinct CDR3 sequences, 20% to 30% appearing once. The chain carries TRBV10-3 and TRBJ2-1; TRBD2 agrees at 9 bases. The material sequenced was PBMCs, mostly from graft donor cells, taken 360 days after TCRalphabeta/CD19-depleted stem cell transplant. This receptor was taken from a female patient under 10 years old who had a stem cell transplant for congenital amegakaryocytic thrombocytopenia, so the T cells may come from the graft donor. In DNA, the CDR3 is TGTGCCATCACTAATAGCGGGAGCCACAATGAGCAGTTCTTC. Translation gives CAITNSGSHNEQFF.